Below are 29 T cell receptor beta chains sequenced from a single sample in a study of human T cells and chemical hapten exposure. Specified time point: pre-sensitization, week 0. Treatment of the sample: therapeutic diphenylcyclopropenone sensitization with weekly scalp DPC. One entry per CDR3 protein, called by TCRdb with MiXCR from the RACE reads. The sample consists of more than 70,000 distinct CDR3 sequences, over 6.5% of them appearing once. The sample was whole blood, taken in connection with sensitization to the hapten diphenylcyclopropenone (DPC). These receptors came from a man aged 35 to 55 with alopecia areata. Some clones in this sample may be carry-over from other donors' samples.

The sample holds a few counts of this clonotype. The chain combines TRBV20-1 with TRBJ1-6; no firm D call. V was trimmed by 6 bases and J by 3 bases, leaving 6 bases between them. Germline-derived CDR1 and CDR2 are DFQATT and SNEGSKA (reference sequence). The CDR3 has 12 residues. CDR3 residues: CSAPGYNSPLHF. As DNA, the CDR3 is TGCAGTGCACCGGGCTATAATTCACCCCTCCACTTT.

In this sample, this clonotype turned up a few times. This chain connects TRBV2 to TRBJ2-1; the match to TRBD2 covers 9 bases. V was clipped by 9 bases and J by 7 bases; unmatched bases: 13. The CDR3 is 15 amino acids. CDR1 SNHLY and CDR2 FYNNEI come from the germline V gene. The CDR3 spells CASQLLAGVGNEQFF. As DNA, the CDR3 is TGTGCCAGTCAACTATTAGCGGGAGTTGGGAATGAGCAGTTCTTC. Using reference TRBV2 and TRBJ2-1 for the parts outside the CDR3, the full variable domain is EPEVTQTPSHQVTQMGQEVILRCVPISNHLYFYWYRQILGQKVEFLVSFYNNEISEKSEIFDDQFSVERPDGSNFTLKIRSTKLEDSAMYFCASQLLAGVGNEQFFGPGTRLTVL.

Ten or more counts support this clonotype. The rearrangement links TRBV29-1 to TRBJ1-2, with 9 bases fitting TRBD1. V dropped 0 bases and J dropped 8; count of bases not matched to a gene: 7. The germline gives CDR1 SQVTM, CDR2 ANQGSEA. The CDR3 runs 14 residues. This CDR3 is CSVEDLGTGIGYTF. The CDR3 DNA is TGCAGCGTTGAAGATCTAGGGACAGGGATCGGCTACACCTTC.

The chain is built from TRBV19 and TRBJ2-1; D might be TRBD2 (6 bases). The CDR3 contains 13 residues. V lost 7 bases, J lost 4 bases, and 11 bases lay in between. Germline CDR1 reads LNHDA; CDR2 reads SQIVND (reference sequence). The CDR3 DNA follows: TGTGCCAGTAAGGCTAGCGCTTACAATGAGCAGTTCTTC. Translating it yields CASKASAYNEQFF. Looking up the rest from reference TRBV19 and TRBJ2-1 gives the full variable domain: DGGITQSPKYLFRKEGQNVTLSCEQNLNHDAMYWYRQDPGQGLRLIYYSQIVNDFQKGDIAEGYSVSREKKESFPLTVTSAQKNPTAFYLCASKASAYNEQFFGPGTRLTVL.

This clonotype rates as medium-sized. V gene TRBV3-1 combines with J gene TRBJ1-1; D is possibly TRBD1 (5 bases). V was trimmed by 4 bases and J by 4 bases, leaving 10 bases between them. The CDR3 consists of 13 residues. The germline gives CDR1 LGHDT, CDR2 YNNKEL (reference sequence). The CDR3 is CASSPRVGTEAFF. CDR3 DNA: TGTGCCAGCAGCCCCAGGGTAGGCACTGAAGCTTTCTTT.

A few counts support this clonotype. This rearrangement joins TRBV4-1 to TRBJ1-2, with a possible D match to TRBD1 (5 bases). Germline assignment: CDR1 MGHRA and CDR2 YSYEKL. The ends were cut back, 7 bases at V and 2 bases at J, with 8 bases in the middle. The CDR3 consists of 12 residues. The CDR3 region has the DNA TGCGCCAGCAAGGCAGGGAACTATGGCTACACCTTC. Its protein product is CASKAGNYGYTF.

CDR3 DNA sequence: TGTGCCAGCAGTAAGGGACTACCGACCTACGAGCAGTACTTC. As protein: CASSKGLPTYEQYF. The J gene is TRBJ2-7, the V gene TRBV6-1; 7 bases map to TRBD2. With V trimmed by 5 bases and J by 2 bases, 6 bases remained unmatched. There are 14 residues in the CDR3. Germline CDR1 MNHNS, CDR2 SASEGT.

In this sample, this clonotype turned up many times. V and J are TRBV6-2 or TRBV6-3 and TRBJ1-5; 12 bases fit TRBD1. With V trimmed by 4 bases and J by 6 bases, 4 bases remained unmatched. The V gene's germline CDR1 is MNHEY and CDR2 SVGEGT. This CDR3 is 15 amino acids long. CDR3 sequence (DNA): TGTGCCAGCAGTTGGGACAGGGGGCCCAGTCAGCCCCAGCATTTT. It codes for CASSWDRGPSQPQHF.

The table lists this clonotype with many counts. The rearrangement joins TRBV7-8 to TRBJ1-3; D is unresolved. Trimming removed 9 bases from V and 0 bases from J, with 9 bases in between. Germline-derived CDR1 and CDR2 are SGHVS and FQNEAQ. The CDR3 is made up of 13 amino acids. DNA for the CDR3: TGTGCCAGTAAGCAGCCCTCTGGAAACACCATATATTTT. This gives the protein CASKQPSGNTIYF. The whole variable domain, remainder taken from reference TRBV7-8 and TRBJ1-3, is GAGVSQSPRYKVAKRGQDVALRCDPISGHVSLFWYQQALGQGPEFLTYFQNEAQLDKSGLPSDRFFAERPEGSVSTLKIQRTQQEDSAVYLCASKQPSGNTIYFGEGSWLTVV.

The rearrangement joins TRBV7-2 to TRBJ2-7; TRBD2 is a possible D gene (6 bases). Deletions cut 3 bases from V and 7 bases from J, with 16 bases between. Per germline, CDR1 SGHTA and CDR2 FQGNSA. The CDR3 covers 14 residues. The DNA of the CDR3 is TGTGCCAGCAGCTTGGTGGGAGGTTGGGGGGAGCAGTACTTC. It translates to CASSLVGGWGEQYF.

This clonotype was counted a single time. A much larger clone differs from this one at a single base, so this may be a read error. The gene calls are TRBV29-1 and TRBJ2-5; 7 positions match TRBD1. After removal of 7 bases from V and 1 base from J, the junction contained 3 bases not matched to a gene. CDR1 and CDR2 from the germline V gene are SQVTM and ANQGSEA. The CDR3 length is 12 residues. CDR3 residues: CSEGAPQETQYF. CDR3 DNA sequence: TGCAGCGAGGGGGCGCCCCAAGAGACCCAGTACTTC.

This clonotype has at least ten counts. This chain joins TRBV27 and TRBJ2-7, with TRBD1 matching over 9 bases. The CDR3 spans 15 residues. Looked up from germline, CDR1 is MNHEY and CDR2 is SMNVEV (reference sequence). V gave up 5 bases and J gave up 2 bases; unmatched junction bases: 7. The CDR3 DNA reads TGTGCCAGCAGTCTTGGGACAGGGATCCCCTACGAGCAGTACGTC. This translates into CASSLGTGIPYEQYV.

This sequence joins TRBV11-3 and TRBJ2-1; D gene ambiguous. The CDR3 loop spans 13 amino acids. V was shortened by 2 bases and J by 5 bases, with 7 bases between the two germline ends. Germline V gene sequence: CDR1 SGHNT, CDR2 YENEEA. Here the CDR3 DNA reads TGTGCCAGCAGCTTACAAAGTCACAATGAGCAGTTCTTC. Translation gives CASSLQSHNEQFF.

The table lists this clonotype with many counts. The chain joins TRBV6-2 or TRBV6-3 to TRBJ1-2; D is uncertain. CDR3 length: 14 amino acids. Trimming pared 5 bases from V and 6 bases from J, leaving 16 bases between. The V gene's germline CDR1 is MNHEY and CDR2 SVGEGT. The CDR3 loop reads CASSTGGAANGYTF. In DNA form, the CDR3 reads TGTGCCAGCAGTACCGGAGGCGCGGCAAATGGCTACACCTTC.

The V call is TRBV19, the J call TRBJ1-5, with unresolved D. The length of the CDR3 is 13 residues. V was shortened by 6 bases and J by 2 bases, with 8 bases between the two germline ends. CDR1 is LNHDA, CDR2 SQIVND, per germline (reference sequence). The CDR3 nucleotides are TGTGCCAGTAGCCCGGCCCGCAATCAGCCCCAGCATTTT. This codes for CASSPARNQPQHF.

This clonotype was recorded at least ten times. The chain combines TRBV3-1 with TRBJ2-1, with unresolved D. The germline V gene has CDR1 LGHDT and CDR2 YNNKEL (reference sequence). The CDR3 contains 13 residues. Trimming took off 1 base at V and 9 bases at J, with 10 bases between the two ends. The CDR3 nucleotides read TGTGCCAGCAGCCAAGTTCAAGACGGTGAGCAGTTCTTC. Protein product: CASSQVQDGEQFF.

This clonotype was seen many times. CDR3 in amino acids: CASSETGGLMNTEAFF. CDR3 bases: TGTGCCAGCAGTGAGACAGGGGGCCTAATGAACACTGAAGCTTTCTTT. The chain joins TRBV25-1 to TRBJ1-1; TRBD1 aligns across 10 bases. V shed 3 bases, J shed 0 bases, and the junction held 4 bases outside the gene matches. CDR1 is MGHDK and CDR2 is SYGVNS in the germline V gene. CDR3 length equals 16 residues.

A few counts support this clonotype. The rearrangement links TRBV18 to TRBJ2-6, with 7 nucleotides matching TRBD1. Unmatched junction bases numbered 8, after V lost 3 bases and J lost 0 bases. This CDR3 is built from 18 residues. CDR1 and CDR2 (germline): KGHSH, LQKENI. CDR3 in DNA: TGTGCCAGCTCACCCTCGGGACAGCTAATCTCTGGGGCCAACGTCCTGACTTTC. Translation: CASSPSGQLISGANVLTF.

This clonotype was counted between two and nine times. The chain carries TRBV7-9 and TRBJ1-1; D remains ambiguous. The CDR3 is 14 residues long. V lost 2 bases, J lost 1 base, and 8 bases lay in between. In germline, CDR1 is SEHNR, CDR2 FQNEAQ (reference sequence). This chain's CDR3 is CASSLRVANTEAFF. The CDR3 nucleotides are TGTGCCAGCAGCTTACGAGTCGCGAACACTGAAGCTTTCTTT. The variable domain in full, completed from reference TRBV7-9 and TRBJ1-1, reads DTGVSQNPRHKITKRGQNVTFRCDPISEHNRLYWYRQTLGQGPEFLTYFQNEAQLEKSRLLSDRFSAERPKGSFSTLEIQRTEQGDSAMYLCASSLRVANTEAFFGQGTRLTVV.

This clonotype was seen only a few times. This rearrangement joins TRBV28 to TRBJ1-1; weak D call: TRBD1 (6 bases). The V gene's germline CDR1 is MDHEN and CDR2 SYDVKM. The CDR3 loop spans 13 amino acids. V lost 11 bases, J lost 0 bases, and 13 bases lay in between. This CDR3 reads CAPGGPMNTEAFF. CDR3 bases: TGTGCCCCCGGGGGGCCTATGAACACTGAAGCTTTCTTT.

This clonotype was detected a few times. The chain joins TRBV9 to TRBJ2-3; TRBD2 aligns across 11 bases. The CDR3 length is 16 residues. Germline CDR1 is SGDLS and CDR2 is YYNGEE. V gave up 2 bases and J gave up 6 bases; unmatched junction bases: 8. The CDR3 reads CASSVSGRALRDTQYF. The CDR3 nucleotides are TGTGCCAGCAGCGTTAGCGGGAGGGCCTTAAGGGATACGCAGTATTTT.

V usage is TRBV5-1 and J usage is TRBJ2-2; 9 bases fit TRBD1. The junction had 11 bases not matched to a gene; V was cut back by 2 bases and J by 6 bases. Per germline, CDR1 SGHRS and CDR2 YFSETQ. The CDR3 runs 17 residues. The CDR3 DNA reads TGCGCCAGCAGCTTCGGGACAGGGAAGGGGGTGCCCGGGGAGCTGTTTTTT. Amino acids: CASSFGTGKGVPGELFF.

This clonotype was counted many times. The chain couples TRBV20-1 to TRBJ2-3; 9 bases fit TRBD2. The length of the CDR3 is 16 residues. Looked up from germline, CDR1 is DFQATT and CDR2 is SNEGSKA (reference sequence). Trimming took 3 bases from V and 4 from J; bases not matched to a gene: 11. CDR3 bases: TGCAGTGCTAGCCCCCATGTGGCGGGAGGGGCAGATACGCAGTATTTT. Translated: CSASPHVAGGADTQYF.

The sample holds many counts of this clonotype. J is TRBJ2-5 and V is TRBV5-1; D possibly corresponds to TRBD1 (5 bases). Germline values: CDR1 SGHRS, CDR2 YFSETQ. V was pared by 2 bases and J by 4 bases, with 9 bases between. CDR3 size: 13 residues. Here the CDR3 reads CASSLSGIETQYF. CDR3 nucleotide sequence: TGCGCCAGCAGCTTATCAGGGATAGAGACCCAGTACTTC.

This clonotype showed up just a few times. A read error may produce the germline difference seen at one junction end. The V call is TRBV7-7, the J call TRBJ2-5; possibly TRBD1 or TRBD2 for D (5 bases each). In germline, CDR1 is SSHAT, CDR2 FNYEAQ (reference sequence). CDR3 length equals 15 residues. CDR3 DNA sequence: TGTGCTAGCAGCTTAGAGAAGGGGTCGGGGGAGACCCAGTACTTC. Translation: CASSLEKGSGETQYF.

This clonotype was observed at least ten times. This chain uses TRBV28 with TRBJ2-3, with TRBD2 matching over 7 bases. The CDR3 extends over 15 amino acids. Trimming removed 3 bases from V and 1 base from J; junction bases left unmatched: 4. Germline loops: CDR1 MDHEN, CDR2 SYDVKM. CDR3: CASSFSAGGTDTQYF. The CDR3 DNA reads TGTGCCAGCAGTTTCTCGGCGGGAGGCACAGATACGCAGTATTTT.

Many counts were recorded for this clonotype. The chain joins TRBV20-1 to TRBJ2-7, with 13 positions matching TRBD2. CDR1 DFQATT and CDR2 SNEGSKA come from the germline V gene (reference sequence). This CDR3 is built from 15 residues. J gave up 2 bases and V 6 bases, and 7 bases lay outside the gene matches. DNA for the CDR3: TGCAGTGCCCCGACTAGCGGGAGGACGACCTACGAGCAGTACTTC. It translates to CSAPTSGRTTYEQYF.

The CDR3 here is CAWKQGTYEQYF. The DNA for the CDR3 is TGTGCCTGGAAACAGGGTACCTACGAGCAGTACTTC. The rearrangement uses TRBV30 and TRBJ2-7, with D perhaps TRBD1 (6 bases). Trimming took 4 bases from V and 2 from J, leaving 9 bases between them. CDR3 length: 12 residues. Germline V gives CDR1 GTSNPN, CDR2 SVGIG (reference sequence).

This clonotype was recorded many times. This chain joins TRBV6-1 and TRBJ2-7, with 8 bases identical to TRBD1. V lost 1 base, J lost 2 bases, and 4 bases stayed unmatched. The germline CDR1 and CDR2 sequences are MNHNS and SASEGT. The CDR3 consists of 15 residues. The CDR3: CASSEGTGGPYEQYF. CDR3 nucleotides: TGTGCCAGCAGTGAAGGCACAGGGGGACCCTACGAGCAGTACTTC.